A single sample is the source of the 8 T cell receptor beta chains below, sequenced in a study of radiotherapy plus CTLA-4 blockade in lung cancer. Using immunoSEQ multiplex PCR, the repertoire was profiled, and TCRdb retains in-frame clones only, with some absent. Of some 70,000 clones listed, approximately 83% were seen once; the top ten hold about 4.3%. Sequenced material: peripheral blood, taken from a patient treated with radiotherapy plus ipilimumab. Source of these receptors: a human donor with non-small cell lung cancer who had a partial response to radiotherapy plus ipilimumab.

This clone was seen a single time. The chain is built from TRBV19 and TRBJ2-2, with D unclear. The CDR3 runs 13 residues. Trimming left V 4 bases short and J 2 bases short, with 5 bases between. Germline V gene lookup returns CDR1 LNHDA and CDR2 SQIVND (reference sequence). CDR3 loop: CASSSGNTGELFF. The CDR3 DNA reads TGTGCCAGTAGTAGCGGTAACACCGGGGAGCTGTTTTTT.

This chain connects TRBV5-4 to TRBJ2-1, with 11 bases lining up with TRBD2. CDR1 and CDR2 (germline): SGHNT, YYREEE (reference sequence). The CDR3 is made up of 18 amino acids. V gave up 0 bases and J gave up 7 bases; unmatched junction bases: 12. The CDR3 protein is CASSLGGSGRAAGNEQFF. For the CDR3, the DNA is TGTGCCAGCAGCTTGGGGGGTAGCGGGAGGGCCGCGGGTAATGAGCAGTTCTTC. The variable domain in full, with the rest retrieved from reference TRBV5-4 and TRBJ2-1, is ETGVTQSPTHLIKTRGQQVTLRCSSQSGHNTVSWYQQALGQGPQFIFQYYREEENGRGNFPPRFSGLQFPNYSSELNVNALELDDSALYLCASSLGGSGRAAGNEQFFGPGTRLTVL.

The rearrangement uses TRBV27 and TRBJ1-1, with D perhaps TRBD1 (6 bases). The CDR3 is 14 residues long. Germline V gives CDR1 MNHEY, CDR2 SMNVEV (reference sequence). V lost 6 bases and J 4 bases, leaving 15 bases between the germline ends. The CDR3 reads CASSPVRGATEAFF. DNA for the CDR3: TGTGCCAGCAGCCCCGTTCGGGGGGCCACTGAAGCTTTCTTT.

The V gene is TRBV18, the J gene TRBJ2-1, with 8 bases fitting TRBD1. This CDR3 is built from 15 residues. The germline gives CDR1 KGHSH, CDR2 LQKENI. V gave up 3 bases and J gave up 4 bases; unmatched junction bases: 5. This CDR3 is CASSPDRELYNEQFF. The CDR3 nucleotides read TGTGCCAGCTCACCGGACAGGGAGCTTTACAATGAGCAGTTCTTC.

The chain combines TRBV19 with TRBJ2-2, with D perhaps TRBD1 (5 bases). Germline CDR1 reads LNHDA; CDR2 reads SQIVND (reference sequence). CDR3 length: 15 amino acids. V lost 1 base, J lost 3 bases, and 9 bases lay in between. DNA of the CDR3: TGTGCCAGTAGTATAGGAGACAGCGACACCGGGGAGCTGTTTTTT. It translates to CASSIGDSDTGELFF.

This chain uses TRBV11-3 with TRBJ1-1; maybe TRBD1 (5 bases). This CDR3 has 13 residues. Between the trimmed V and J ends, which lost 2 bases and 5 bases, there was a span of 9 bases. The V gene's germline CDR1 is SGHNT and CDR2 YENEEA. CDR3 sequence: CASSLQGGTEAFF. CDR3 in DNA: TGTGCCAGCAGCTTACAGGGAGGTACTGAAGCTTTCTTT.

The chain recombines TRBV9 with TRBJ2-2; D is ambiguous. Germline V gene data show CDR1 as SGDLS and CDR2 as YYNGEE. CDR3 length: 16 amino acids. V was cut by 0 bases and J by 2 bases, with 11 bases left in between. CDR3 protein: CASSVDGSRNTGELFF. CDR3 nucleotide sequence: TGTGCCAGCAGCGTAGACGGTTCGCGTAACACCGGGGAGCTGTTTTTT. Looking up the rest from reference TRBV9 and TRBJ2-2 gives the full variable domain: DSGVTQTPKHLITATGQRVTLRCSPRSGDLSVYWYQQSLDQGLQFLIQYYNGEERAKGNILERFSAQQFPDLHSELNLSSLELGDSALYFCASSVDGSRNTGELFFGEGSRLTVL.

V usage is TRBV5-1 and J usage is TRBJ1-6, with D possibly being TRBD1 (5 bases). V shed 3 bases and J shed 5 bases, with 12 bases lying between them. CDR1 and CDR2 from the germline V gene are SGHRS and YFSETQ. This CDR3 contains 15 residues. The CDR3 sequence: CASSSRTSDNSPLHF. The CDR3 DNA follows: TGCGCCAGCAGCTCCCGGACATCAGATAATTCACCCCTCCACTTT.